This T cell receptor (beta chain) is drawn from a study of CD8+ T cells in alopecia areata. Overall study context: Female C3H/HeJ mice aged roughly 6-10 weeks were given skin from C3H/HeJ graft donors, about 6-13 months old, that had spontaneous alopecia.

Regarding this clone: The genes are named according to mouse. With the read ending 4 residues before the CDR3 end, the germline J gene is used to fill in that end.

Germline lookup yields CDR1 GKSSPN and CDR2 SITVG. CDR3 length: 15 residues. V dropped 0 bases and J dropped 4; count of bases not matched to a gene: 4. RNA extraction was followed by reverse transcription into cDNA, which acted as the sequencing template. Only in-frame clones appear in the TCRdb table, and some are missing; sequencing was by immunoSEQ multiplex PCR. This sample carries more than 250,000 clones, none of them present only once. Markers including CD4, CD8alpha, NKG2D and NKG2ACE guided sorting of pooled cutaneous lymph node cells. Sequenced: CD4+ T cells sorted from a lymph node. The TCR comes from a C3H/HeJ mouse with alopecia areata. This strain has MHC haplotype H2-k. The chain combines TRBV31 with TRBJ2-3; 10 positions match TRBD2. CDR3 bases read: TGTGCCTGGAGTCTATTCTGGGGGGGCTCAGAA. Protein: CAWSLFWGGSE. The entire CDR3 protein is CAWSLFWGGSETLYF.